This T cell receptor beta chain stems from a study of molecular identifiers for immune sequencing clone quantification. Study at large: In replicates, RNA taken from approximately 20,000 or 100,000 naive CD8 cells was divided five ways, and four portions underwent sequencing.

This clonotype was seen many times. J was trimmed by 6 bases and V by 2 bases; bases with no gene match: 7. This CDR3 region has 14 residues. CDR1 is MNHEY, CDR2 SVGAGI, per germline. TCRdb processed the PCR reads anew with MiXCR; each CDR3 protein has one entry. The sample holds 400,000 to 600,000 distinct CDR3 sequences, roughly 24% seen once. The receptor's source is a human donor in good health. Some libraries in this study had Jurkat cell RNA spiked in. The rearrangement links TRBV6-5 to TRBJ2-7, with 7 positions matching TRBD1. Sequenced material: naive CD8+ T cells from blood, with Jurkat cell RNA spiked in. Noted subset: FACS-sorted CD8+CD4-CCR7+CD45RA+ naive T cells. The CDR3 DNA follows: TGTGCCAGCAGTTACACCGGCAGGGGGAGCGAGCAGTACTTC. It is translated as CASSYTGRGSEQYF.